A selection of T cell receptor beta chains follows, all from one sample in a study of shared clonotypes between healthy human individuals. TCRdb's copy holds only in-frame clones and misses some; the assay was immunoSEQ multiplex PCR. Of 600,000 to 700,000 clones detected, around three quarters appear once; the ten largest clones hold around 1.8%. The sample comprised memory CD4+ T cells sorted from blood. These receptors were obtained from a woman between 25 and 40 years old in good health. Both conserved end residues are part of each CDR3. The order of the fields is V gene, J gene, clone size, D gene, CDR3 protein, CDR3 DNA. D genes are given only for firm matches. Expanded clones get a size class; other rows say once, few or many, or leave the size out.

V gene: TRBV11-2
J gene: TRBJ1-2
clone size: once
D gene: .
CDR3 protein: CASSLVGTEAAGYTF
CDR3 DNA: TGTGCCAGCAGCTTAGTTGGGACCGAGGCTGCTGGCTACACCTTC

V gene: TRBV6-6
J gene: TRBJ2-1
clone size: .
D gene: .
CDR3 protein: CASSLNREVNEQFF
CDR3 DNA: TGTGCCAGCAGTCTTAACAGGGAGGTCAATGAGCAGTTCTTC

V gene: TRBV4-1
J gene: TRBJ1-5
clone size: .
D gene: .
CDR3 protein: CASSQGRGLSNQPQHF
CDR3 DNA: TGCGCCAGCAGCCAAGGCCGGGGGCTAAGCAATCAGCCCCAGCATTTT

V gene: TRBV19
J gene: TRBJ2-2
clone size: .
D gene: .
CDR3 protein: CASNGQPNTGELFF
CDR3 DNA: TGTGCCAGTAATGGACAACCGAACACCGGGGAGCTGTTTTTT

V gene: TRBV5-1
J gene: TRBJ1-1
clone size: few
D gene: TRBD1
CDR3 protein: CASSPGTGGLEAFF
CDR3 DNA: TGCGCCAGCAGCCCGGGGACAGGGGGACTTGAAGCTTTCTTT

V gene: TRBV11-2
J gene: TRBJ2-1
clone size: few
D gene: TRBD2
CDR3 protein: CASSDSLAGASREQFF
CDR3 DNA: TGTGCCAGCAGCGATTCACTAGCGGGGGCTTCTCGTGAGCAGTTCTTC

V gene: TRBV4-1
J gene: TRBJ2-3
clone size: .
D gene: .
CDR3 protein: CASSRELSHVTDTQYF
CDR3 DNA: TGCGCCAGCAGCCGGGAATTGTCCCACGTCACGGATACGCAGTATTTT

V gene: TRBV2
J gene: TRBJ2-7
clone size: .
D gene: .
CDR3 protein: CASNPRKHDSSYEQYF
CDR3 DNA: TGTGCCAGCAATCCGCGTAAACACGATTCATCCTACGAGCAGTACTTC

V gene: TRBV27
J gene: TRBJ2-7
clone size: .
D gene: .
CDR3 protein: CASSRGTTREQYF
CDR3 DNA: TGTGCCAGCAGTAGAGGGACGACCCGCGAGCAGTACTTC

V gene: TRBV27
J gene: TRBJ2-5
clone size: .
D gene: .
CDR3 protein: CASRRGGETQYF
CDR3 DNA: TGTGCCAGCAGGAGGGGGGGAGAGACCCAGTACTTC

V gene: TRBV27
J gene: TRBJ2-2
clone size: .
D gene: TRBD2
CDR3 protein: CASRASGSSGAANTGELFF
CDR3 DNA: TGTGCCAGCCGTGCCTCCGGTTCTAGCGGGGCCGCGAACACCGGGGAGCTGTTTTTT

V gene: TRBV6-6
J gene: TRBJ2-1
clone size: .
D gene: TRBD2
CDR3 protein: CASSRSGSSYNEQFF
CDR3 DNA: TGTGCCAGCAGTCGTAGCGGGAGCTCCTACAATGAGCAGTTCTTC

V gene: TRBV9
J gene: TRBJ2-3
clone size: .
D gene: TRBD1
CDR3 protein: CASSVGDSYTDTQYF
CDR3 DNA: TGTGCCAGCAGCGTCGGGGACAGTTACACAGATACGCAGTATTTT

V gene: TRBV29-1
J gene: TRBJ2-5
clone size: few
D gene: .
CDR3 protein: CSVADLGGSETQYF
CDR3 DNA: TGCAGCGTTGCGGATCTGGGGGGATCAGAGACCCAGTACTTC

V gene: TRBV5-8
J gene: TRBJ2-3
clone size: .
D gene: TRBD1
CDR3 protein: CASSEGQLLNTDTQYF
CDR3 DNA: TGTGCCAGCAGCGAGGGACAGCTGTTAAACACAGATACGCAGTATTTT

V gene: TRBV11-2
J gene: TRBJ2-7
clone size: .
D gene: .
CDR3 protein: CASSLGPQAYEQYF
CDR3 DNA: TGTGCCAGCAGCTTAGGGCCGCAGGCCTACGAGCAGTACTTC